Listed below are T cell receptor beta chains from one sample, sequenced in a study of T-cell reconstitution after alpha-beta-depleted transplantation in children. MiXCR was run by TCRdb on the PCR reads, yielding one entry per CDR3 protein. Of around 530,000 distinct CDR3 sequences listed, approximately 30% are singletons. The source material was PBMCs from the stem cell graft donor, sampled from the stem cell graft. Receptors were obtained from a human donor who donated a stem cell graft to a child with aplastic anemia. Both conserved end residues are part of each CDR3. A D gene is named only where the DNA matches it firmly. Clone size is stated in some rows and not others, as once, few, many or a class when expanded.

>TRBV29-1|11|few|NA|TRBJ2-1
CRTMGGGEQFF
TGCAGAACAATGGGGGGTGGTGAGCAGTTCTTC
>TRBV15|12|few|NA|TRBJ2-3
CATSRDGEAQYF
TGTGCCACCAGCAGAGATGGGGAGGCGCAGTATTTT
>TRBV7-8|18|once|TRBD1|TRBJ2-6
CASSLRRQGAPGANVLTF
TGTGCCAGCAGTCTGCGGAGACAGGGGGCCCCTGGGGCCAACGTCCTGACTTTC
>TRBV10-3|16|NA|NA|TRBJ1-3
CAISEGGQFSGNTIYF
TGTGCCATCAGTGAGGGCGGGCAATTCTCTGGAAACACCATATATTTT
>TRBV30|16|NA|TRBD2|TRBJ2-7
CACRDGLIAGKGEQYF
TGTGCCTGCCGGGACGGATTGATAGCGGGGAAGGGCGAGCAGTACTTC
>TRBV12-3/TRBV12-4|13|few|NA|TRBJ1-1
CASRERQTSEAFF
TGTGCCAGCAGGGAAAGACAGACTTCTGAAGCTTTCTTT
>TRBV29-1|14|few|NA|TRBJ2-5
CSVVTGSGRETQYF
TGCAGCGTTGTAACAGGGTCAGGGAGAGAGACCCAGTACTTC
>TRBV11-3|15|few|NA|TRBJ2-3
CASSQQGSSTDTQYF
TGTGCCAGCAGCCAACAGGGTTCTAGCACAGATACGCAGTATTTT
>TRBV6-5|16|NA|TRBD2|TRBJ2-1
CASSYVSGGRNNEQFF
TGTGCCAGCAGTTACGTGTCGGGAGGGCGTAATAATGAGCAGTTCTTC
>TRBV7-9|13|NA|NA|TRBJ1-4
CASQLGLNEKLFF
TGTGCCTCGCAGCTGGGGTTGAATGAAAAACTGTTTTTT
>TRBV12-3/TRBV12-4|14|NA|NA|TRBJ1-3
CASSLRPGVNTIYF
TGTGCCAGCAGTTTGCGACCCGGTGTTAACACCATATATTTT
>TRBV20-1|18|NA|NA|TRBJ2-3
CSARGWDLISSSTDTQYF
TGCAGTGCTAGAGGGTGGGACTTGATATCCTCTAGCACAGATACGCAGTATTTT
>TRBV6-5|14|NA|NA|TRBJ2-1
CASSYDSPGTEQFF
TGTGCCAGCAGTTACGATTCTCCAGGGACTGAGCAGTTCTTC
>TRBV20-1|17|once|NA|TRBJ1-5
CSASGKGKPYSNQPQHF
TGCAGTGCTAGTGGAAAAGGGAAGCCTTATAGCAATCAGCCCCAGCATTTT
>TRBV18|12|once|TRBD1|TRBJ1-1
CASSGTGEEAFF
TGTGCCAGCTCAGGGACAGGGGAAGAAGCTTTCTTT
>TRBV28|11|NA|TRBD2|TRBJ2-1
CASSLSREAFF
TGTGCCAGCAGTTTATCGCGGGAGGCGTTCTTC
>TRBV27|15|few|NA|TRBJ1-1
CASSLSLGPDTEAFF
TGTGCCAGCAGTTTATCCCTGGGGCCAGACACTGAAGCTTTCTTT
>TRBV28|13|NA|NA|TRBJ2-1
CASKAENYNEQFF
TGTGCCAGCAAGGCGGAAAATTACAATGAGCAGTTCTTC
>TRBV28|16|NA|TRBD2|TRBJ2-7
CASSLWSPSGIHEQYF
TGTGCCAGCAGTTTATGGTCGCCTAGCGGGATCCACGAGCAGTACTTC
>TRBV28|15|few|NA|TRBJ2-6
CASGTGTSGANVLTF
TGTGCCAGTGGAACAGGGACCTCTGGGGCCAACGTCCTGACTTTC
>TRBV5-5|15|few|NA|TRBJ1-2
CASNSAAVPHYGYTF
TGTGCCAGCAACTCGGCGGCGGTTCCCCACTATGGCTACACCTTC
>TRBV20-1|15|few|TRBD2|TRBJ2-1
CSAWTSGRGVNEQFF
TGCAGTGCTTGGACTAGCGGGAGGGGCGTGAATGAGCAGTTCTTC
>TRBV11-2|15|NA|NA|TRBJ2-1
CASSSDGGTANEQFF
TGTGCCAGCAGCTCCGATGGCGGGACAGCCAACGAGCAGTTCTTC
>TRBV18|12|few|NA|TRBJ1-1
CASSGQPPKAFF
TGTGCCAGCTCAGGACAGCCCCCTAAAGCTTTCTTT
>TRBV14|18|few|TRBD2|TRBJ2-5
CASSHPGLAGVGQETQYF
TGTGCCAGCAGCCATCCGGGACTAGCGGGAGTGGGCCAAGAGACCCAGTACTTC
>TRBV20-1|14|few|NA|TRBJ1-3
CSASPRNSGNTIYF
TGCAGTGCTAGTCCCAGGAACTCTGGAAACACCATATATTTT
>TRBV10-3|13|NA|NA|TRBJ1-2
CAIRPPADYGYTF
TGTGCCATCAGGCCCCCGGCGGATTATGGCTACACCTTC
>TRBV20-1|10|NA|TRBD1|TRBJ2-1
CSATGTGKFF
TGCAGTGCTACCGGGACAGGAAAGTTCTTC
>TRBV20-1|11|NA|NA|TRBJ2-5
CSAREQETQYF
TGCAGTGCTAGAGAGCAAGAGACCCAGTACTTC
>TRBV7-9|13|NA|NA|TRBJ2-2
CASSSSRTGELFF
TGTGCCAGCAGCTCCTCGCGCACCGGGGAGCTGTTTTTT
>TRBV29-1|15|NA|NA|TRBJ1-1
CSFRKPTGTNTEAFF
TGCAGCTTTCGTAAACCGACAGGCACGAACACTGAAGCTTTCTTT
>TRBV12-3/TRBV12-4|12|few|TRBD1|TRBJ2-7
CASSSGQGAQYF
TGTGCCAGCAGTTCGGGACAGGGGGCGCAGTACTTC
>TRBV7-2|12|once|NA|TRBJ2-2
CASSLLPGELFF
TGTGCCAGCAGCTTACTCCCCGGGGAGCTGTTTTTT
>TRBV11-2|19|NA|TRBD2|TRBJ2-1
CASSYPGTSGSIGYNEQFF
TGTGCCAGCAGCTACCCCGGGACTAGCGGGAGTATTGGCTACAATGAGCAGTTCTTC
>TRBV27|18|NA|TRBD1|TRBJ1-2
CASSLSSPATGRFYGYTF
TGTGCCAGCAGTTTAAGTTCTCCCGCGACAGGGCGCTTCTATGGCTACACCTTC
>TRBV6-5|16|few|NA|TRBJ1-4
CASSYGMVGTYEKLFF
TGTGCCAGCAGTTACGGGATGGTAGGCACATATGAAAAACTGTTTTTT
>TRBV14|17|NA|TRBD2|TRBJ2-2
CASSHPGLAGDTGELFF
TGTGCCAGCAGCCATCCGGGACTAGCGGGAGACACCGGGGAGCTGTTTTTT
>TRBV29-1|13|few|NA|TRBJ1-3
CSVSLGGRNTIYF
TGCAGCGTTAGCCTGGGGGGGCGAAACACCATATATTTT
>TRBV30|14|NA|NA|TRBJ2-5
CACPFRDLHGTQYF
TGTGCCTGCCCTTTCCGGGACTTGCATGGGACCCAGTACTTC
>TRBV27|15|NA|NA|TRBJ1-2
CASSLGLPTNYGYTF
TGTGCCAGCAGTTTAGGTCTGCCTACTAACTATGGCTACACCTTC
>TRBV6-1|17|few|TRBD1|TRBJ1-5
CASSPIPGTGARQPQHF
TGTGCCAGCAGTCCGATCCCCGGGACAGGGGCGAGACAGCCCCAGCATTTT